This T cell receptor beta chain was captured by sequencing in a study of CD8 T cells in ankylosing spondylitis. A single record per CDR3 protein comes from TCRdb applying MiXCR to the 5' RACE reads. This table holds more than 150,000 distinct CDR3 sequences, approximately 13% found once. Points from the study as a whole: There was a TCR beta motif, made of fewer than 10 highly homologous variants, that appeared characteristic of ankylosing spondylitis blood.

This clonotype was seen at least ten times. Its antigen is undetermined. The material sequenced was blood, either unsorted or a sorted T cell fraction (not recorded which). The clonotype comes from a female donor with ankylosing spondylitis or in good health (not recorded which).

The CDR3 is CASSTFGQGTEAFF. For the CDR3, the DNA is TGTGCCAGCAGCACTTTTGGACAGGGAACTGAAGCTTTCTTT. This chain connects TRBV5-5 to TRBJ1-1, with 8 positions matching TRBD1. Unmatched junction bases numbered 7, after V lost 4 bases and J lost 5 bases. CDR3 length: 14 amino acids. The germline CDR1 and CDR2 sequences are SGHKS and YYEKEE (reference sequence).